This T cell receptor beta chain appears in the sequencing data of a study of CD8+ T cells in alopecia areata. Findings and limits, study-wide: Any link of baseline CD8+ expansion to response, resting on one nonresponder, remains uncertain.

The CDR3 totals 15 residues. V lost 0 bases, J lost 6 bases, and 5 bases stayed unmatched. The germline CDR1 and CDR2 sequences are LNHNV and YYDKDF (reference sequence). As concerns this clone: Its target is not known.

After isolation, RNA underwent reverse transcription to generate cDNA as the sequencing template. Some clones are missing from TCRdb's copy, which holds only in-frame ones; the method was immunoSEQ multiplex PCR. The data contain more than 85,000 clones, under 70% of them singletons. As for treatment: oral pan-JAK inhibitor, 5-10 mg twice daily. The rearrangement uses TRBV15 and TRBJ2-1; 7 bases map to TRBD2. This sequence originates from a human donor with alopecia areata. Source: CD8+ T cells sorted from blood, taken at week 4, from a patient treated with tofacitinib. CDR3 sequence: CATSRDSSGGNEQFF. The CDR3 region has the DNA TGTGCCACCAGCAGAGATAGCTCGGGGGGCAATGAGCAGTTCTTC. The full variable domain, completed using reference TRBV15 and TRBJ2-1, is DAMVIQNPRYQVTQFGKPVTLSCSQTLNHNVMYWYQQKSSQAPKLLFHYYDKDFNNEADTPDNFQSRRPNTSFCFLDIRSPGLGDTAMYLCATSRDSSGGNEQFFGPGTRLTVL.